This T cell receptor (beta chain) originates from a study of blood T cell repertoires in COVID-19. On the study more broadly: Acute and convalescent COVID-19 samples came from the United States, Italy and Spain. From T cells, B-cell-depleted T cells, or PBMCs came the material, which was cDNA or gDNA.

Germline CDR1 reads MNHEY; CDR2 reads SVGAGI. There are 14 residues in the CDR3. Trimming left V 0 bases short and J 4 bases short, with 9 bases between. Methods used by the authors: Amplification of reference gene primers provided the estimated nucleated cell counts. Measured with immunoSEQ multiplex PCR; TCRdb has only the in-frame clones, and not every one. For V, J and clone size, that table is used; D and trimming come from the DNA. Of about 49,000 clones listed, roughly 89% are singletons. The sample holds one count of this clone. The receptor comes from a man older than 75 with acute or convalescent COVID-19. The sequenced sample consisted of peripheral blood. This chain links TRBV6-5 with TRBJ1-1; D call uncertain. DNA for the CDR3: TGTGCCAGCAGTTACTCCGGCGGGGTCACTGAAGCTTTCTTT. Its translation is CASSYSGGVTEAFF.